The source of this T cell receptor beta chain is a study of T-cell memory formation after mild COVID-19. This clonotype was observed a handful of times. The CDR3 extends over 15 amino acids. The J segment lost 2 bases and the V segment lost 6 bases, leaving 6 bases of the junction unmatched. Looked up from germline, CDR1 is SQVTM and CDR2 is ANQGSEA. Via MiXCR, TCRdb re-called the 5' RACE reads, giving one row per CDR3 protein. The sample consists of 400,000 or so distinct CDR3 sequences, around 21% of them appearing once. This receptor was obtained from an adult woman who had mild COVID-19 (a few samples of this study predate the infection). Cell type and time point are not known. The source material was PBMCs or a T cell subset sorted from them (not recorded which). V and J are TRBV29-1 and TRBJ2-3; 12 bases are shared with TRBD2. This chain's CDR3 is CSVRGLAGNTDTQYF. For the CDR3, the DNA is TGCAGCGTCCGCGGACTAGCGGGGAACACAGATACGCAGTATTTT.